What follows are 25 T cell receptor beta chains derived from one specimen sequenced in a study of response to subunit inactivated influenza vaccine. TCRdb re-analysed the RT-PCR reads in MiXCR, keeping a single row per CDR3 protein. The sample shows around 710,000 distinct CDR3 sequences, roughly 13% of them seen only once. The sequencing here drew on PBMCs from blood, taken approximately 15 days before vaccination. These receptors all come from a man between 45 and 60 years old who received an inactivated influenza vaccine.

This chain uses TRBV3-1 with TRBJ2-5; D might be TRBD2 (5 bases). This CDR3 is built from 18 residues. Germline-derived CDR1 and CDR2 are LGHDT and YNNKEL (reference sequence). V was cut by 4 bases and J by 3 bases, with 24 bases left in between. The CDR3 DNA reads TGTGCCAGCAGCCCCCGACCCCAGGCTACTAGGACGGAAGAGACCCAGTACTTC. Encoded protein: CASSPRPQATRTEETQYF.

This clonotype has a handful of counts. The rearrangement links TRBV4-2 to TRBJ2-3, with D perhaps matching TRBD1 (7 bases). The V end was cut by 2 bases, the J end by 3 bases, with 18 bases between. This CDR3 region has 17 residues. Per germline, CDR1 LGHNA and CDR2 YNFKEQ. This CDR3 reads CASSQSPGQGGTDTQYF. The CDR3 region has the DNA TGTGCCAGCAGCCAAAGCCCGGGGCAGGGGGGAACAGATACGCAGTATTTT.

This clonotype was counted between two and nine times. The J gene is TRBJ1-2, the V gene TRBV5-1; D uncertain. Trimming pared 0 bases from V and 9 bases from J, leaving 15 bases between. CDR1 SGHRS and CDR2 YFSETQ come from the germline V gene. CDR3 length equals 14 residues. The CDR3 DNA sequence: TGCGCCAGCAGCTTGGGAACGGTCCTGTCGAGCTACACCTTC. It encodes CASSLGTVLSSYTF.

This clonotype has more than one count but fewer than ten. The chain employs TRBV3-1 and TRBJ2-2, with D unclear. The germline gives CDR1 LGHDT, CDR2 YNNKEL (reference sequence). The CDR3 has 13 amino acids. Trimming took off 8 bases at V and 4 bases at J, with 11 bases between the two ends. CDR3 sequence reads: CASLRRSTGELFF. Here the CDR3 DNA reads TGTGCCAGCCTCAGACGGAGCACCGGGGAGCTGTTTTTT. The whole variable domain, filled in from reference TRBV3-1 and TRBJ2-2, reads DTAVSQTPKYLVTQMGNDKSIKCEQNLGHDTMYWYKQDSKKFLKIMFSYNNKELIINETVPNRFSPKSPDKAHLNLHINSLELGDSAVYFCASLRRSTGELFFGEGSRLTVL.

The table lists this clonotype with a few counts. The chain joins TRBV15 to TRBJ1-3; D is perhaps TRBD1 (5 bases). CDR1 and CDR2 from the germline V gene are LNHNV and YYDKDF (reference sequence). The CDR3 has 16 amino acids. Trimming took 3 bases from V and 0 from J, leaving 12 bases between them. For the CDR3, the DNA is TGTGCCACCAGCAGGGGGGATACCGGCTCTGGAAACACCATATATTTT. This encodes CATSRGDTGSGNTIYF.

CDR3 bases: TGTGCCACCAGTGACAGGACAGCTAGCACAGATACGCAGTATTTT. It encodes CATSDRTASTDTQYF. The chain recombines TRBV24-1 with TRBJ2-3; tentative D call: TRBD1 (6 bases). The germline V and J ends were trimmed by 4 bases and 0 bases, with 10 bases remaining between them. The CDR3 has 15 residues. CDR1 and CDR2 (germline): KGHDR, SFDVKD.

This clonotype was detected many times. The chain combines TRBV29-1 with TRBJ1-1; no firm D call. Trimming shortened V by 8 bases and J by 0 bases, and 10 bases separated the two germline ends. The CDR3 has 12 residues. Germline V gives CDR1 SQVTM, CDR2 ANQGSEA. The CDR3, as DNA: TGCAGCCCCCGGGCCTTGAACACTGAAGCTTTCTTT. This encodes CSPRALNTEAFF.

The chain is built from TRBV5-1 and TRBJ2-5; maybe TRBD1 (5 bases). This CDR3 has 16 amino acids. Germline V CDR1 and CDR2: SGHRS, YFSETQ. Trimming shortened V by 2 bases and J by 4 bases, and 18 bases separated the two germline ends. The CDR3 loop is CASSFPRHGTGETQYF. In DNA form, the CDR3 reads TGCGCCAGCAGCTTTCCCCGACACGGAACAGGAGAGACCCAGTACTTC. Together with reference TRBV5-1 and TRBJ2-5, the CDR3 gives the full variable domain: KAGVTQTPRYLIKTRGQQVTLSCSPISGHRSVSWYQQTPGQGLQFLFEYFSETQRNKGNFPGRFSGRQFSNSRSEMNVSTLELGDSALYLCASSFPRHGTGETQYFGPGTRLLVL.

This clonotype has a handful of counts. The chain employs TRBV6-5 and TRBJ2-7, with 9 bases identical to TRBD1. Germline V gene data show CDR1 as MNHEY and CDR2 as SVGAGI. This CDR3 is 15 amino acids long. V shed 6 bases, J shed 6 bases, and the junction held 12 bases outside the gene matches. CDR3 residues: CASSYGGQGRAEQYF. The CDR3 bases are TGTGCCAGCAGCTACGGGGGACAGGGAAGGGCCGAGCAGTACTTC.

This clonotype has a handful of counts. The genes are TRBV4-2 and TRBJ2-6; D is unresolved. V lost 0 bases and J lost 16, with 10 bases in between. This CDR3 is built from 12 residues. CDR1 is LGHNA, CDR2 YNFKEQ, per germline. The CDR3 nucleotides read TGTGCCAGCAGCCAAGATTTTATCGGACTGACTTTC. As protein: CASSQDFIGLTF.

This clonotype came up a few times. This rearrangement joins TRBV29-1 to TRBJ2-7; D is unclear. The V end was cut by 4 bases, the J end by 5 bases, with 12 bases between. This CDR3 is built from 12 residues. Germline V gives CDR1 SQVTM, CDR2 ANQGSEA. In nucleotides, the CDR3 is TGCAGCGTTGCCGGCTATCTGGACGAGCAGTACTTC. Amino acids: CSVAGYLDEQYF.

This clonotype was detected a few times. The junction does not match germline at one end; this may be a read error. The CDR3 here is CASSLGRSGDTQYF. CDR3 DNA sequence: TGTGCTAGCAGCTTAGGAAGGAGCGGGGATACGCAGTATTTT. The chain links TRBV7-7 to TRBJ2-3, with D tentatively TRBD2 (6 bases). This CDR3 has 14 residues. Germline CDR1 is SSHAT and CDR2 is FNYEAQ (reference sequence).

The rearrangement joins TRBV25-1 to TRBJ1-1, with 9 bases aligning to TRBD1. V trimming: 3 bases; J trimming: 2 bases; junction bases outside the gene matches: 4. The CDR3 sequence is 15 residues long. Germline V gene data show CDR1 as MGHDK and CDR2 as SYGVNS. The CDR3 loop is CASSDLDRGNTEAFF. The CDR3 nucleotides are TGTGCCAGCAGTGACCTGGACAGGGGTAACACTGAAGCTTTCTTT.

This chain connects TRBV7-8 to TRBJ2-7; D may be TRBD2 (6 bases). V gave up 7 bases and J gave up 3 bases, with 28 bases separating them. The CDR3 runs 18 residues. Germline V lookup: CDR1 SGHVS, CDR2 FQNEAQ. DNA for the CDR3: TGTGCCAGCAACAAAAGGGCGGGGTTGGAGATCCGAATCTACGAGCAGTACTTC. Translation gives CASNKRAGLEIRIYEQYF.

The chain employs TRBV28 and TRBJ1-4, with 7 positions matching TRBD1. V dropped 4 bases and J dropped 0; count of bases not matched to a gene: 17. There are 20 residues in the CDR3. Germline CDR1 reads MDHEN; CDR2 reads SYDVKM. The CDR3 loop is CASSSYGQGVGFATNEKLFF. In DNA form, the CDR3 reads TGTGCCAGCAGTTCATATGGCCAGGGGGTGGGCTTTGCAACTAATGAAAAACTGTTTTTT.

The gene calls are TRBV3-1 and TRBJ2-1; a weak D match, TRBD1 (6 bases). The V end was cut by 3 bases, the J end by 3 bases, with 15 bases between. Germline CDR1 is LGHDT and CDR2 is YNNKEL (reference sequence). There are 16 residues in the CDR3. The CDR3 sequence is CASSQRTVGLYNEQFF. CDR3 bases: TGTGCCAGCAGCCAGAGGACAGTTGGTCTCTACAATGAGCAGTTCTTC.

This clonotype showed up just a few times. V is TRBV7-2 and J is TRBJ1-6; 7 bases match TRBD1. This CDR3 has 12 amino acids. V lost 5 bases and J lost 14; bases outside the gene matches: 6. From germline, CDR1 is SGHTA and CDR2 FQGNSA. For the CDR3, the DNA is TGTGCCAGCAGCCGACAGGGTACCACCCTCCACTTT. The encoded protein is CASSRQGTTLHF.

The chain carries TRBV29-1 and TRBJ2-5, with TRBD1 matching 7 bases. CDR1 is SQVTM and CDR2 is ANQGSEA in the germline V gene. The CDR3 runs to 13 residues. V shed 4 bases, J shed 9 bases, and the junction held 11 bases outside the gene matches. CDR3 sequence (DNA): TGCAGCGTTGTATCGGACAGGCGTTGGGCCCAGTACTTC. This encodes CSVVSDRRWAQYF.

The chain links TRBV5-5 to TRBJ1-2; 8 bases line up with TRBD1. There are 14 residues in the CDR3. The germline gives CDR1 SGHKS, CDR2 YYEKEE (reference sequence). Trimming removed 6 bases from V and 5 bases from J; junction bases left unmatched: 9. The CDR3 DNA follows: TGTGCCAGCATCCTTACTCAGGGGGCGTATGGCTACACCTTC. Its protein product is CASILTQGAYGYTF.

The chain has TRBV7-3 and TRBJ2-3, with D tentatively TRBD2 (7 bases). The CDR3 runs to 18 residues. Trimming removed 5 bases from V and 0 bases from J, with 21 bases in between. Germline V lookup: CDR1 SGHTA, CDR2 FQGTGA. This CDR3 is CASSRLGGALVSTDTQYF. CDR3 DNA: TGTGCCAGCAGCCGCCTTGGGGGGGCCCTCGTTAGCACAGATACGCAGTATTTT.

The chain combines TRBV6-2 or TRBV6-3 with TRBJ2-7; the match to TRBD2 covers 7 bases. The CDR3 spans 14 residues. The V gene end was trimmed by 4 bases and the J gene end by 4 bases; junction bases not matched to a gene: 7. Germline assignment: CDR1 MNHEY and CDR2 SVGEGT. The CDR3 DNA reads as TGTGCCAGCAGTTTCGCGGGAGCAGTTTACGAGCAGTACTTC. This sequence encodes CASSFAGAVYEQYF.

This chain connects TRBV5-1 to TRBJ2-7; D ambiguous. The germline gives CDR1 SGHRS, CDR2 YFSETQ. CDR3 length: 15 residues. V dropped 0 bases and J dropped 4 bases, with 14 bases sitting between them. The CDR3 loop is CASSLGFGQEYEQYF. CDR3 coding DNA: TGCGCCAGCAGCTTGGGGTTCGGGCAGGAATACGAGCAGTACTTC.

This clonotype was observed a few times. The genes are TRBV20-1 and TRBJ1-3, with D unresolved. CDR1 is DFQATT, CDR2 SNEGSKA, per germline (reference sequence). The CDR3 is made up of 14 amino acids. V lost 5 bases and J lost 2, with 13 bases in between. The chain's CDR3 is CSAARRGAGNTIYF. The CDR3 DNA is TGCAGTGCTGCCCGCCGGGGAGCTGGAAACACCATATATTTT.

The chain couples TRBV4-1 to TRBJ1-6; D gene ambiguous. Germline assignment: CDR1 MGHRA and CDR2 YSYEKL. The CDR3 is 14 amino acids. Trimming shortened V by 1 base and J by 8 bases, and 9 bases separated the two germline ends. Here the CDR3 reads CASSQVASYSPLHF. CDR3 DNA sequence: TGCGCCAGCAGCCAAGTCGCGAGCTATTCACCCCTCCACTTT.

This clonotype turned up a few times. The CDR3 loop is CASSLVRGRANEQYF. CDR3 in DNA: TGTGCCAGCAGCTTAGTCCGTGGGAGGGCGAACGAGCAGTACTTC. V is TRBV11-2 and J is TRBJ2-7; 7 bases align to TRBD2. The V segment lost 1 base and the J segment 5 bases; nucleotides outside the gene matches: 8. Germline V gene sequence: CDR1 SGHAT, CDR2 FQNNGV. This CDR3 is 15 amino acids long. The full variable domain, in which reference TRBV11-2 and TRBJ2-7 provide the parts outside the CDR3, is EAGVAQSPRYKIIEKRQSVAFWCNPISGHATLYWYQQILGQGPKLLIQFQNNGVVDDSQLPKDRFSAERLKGVDSTLKIQPAKLEDSAVYLCASSLVRGRANEQYFGPGTRLTVT.